This T cell receptor (beta chain) was captured in a study of PD-L1 blockade in urothelial cancer. Whole-study context: Prior regimens of chemotherapy numbered 0 to 3 per patient. Researchers found blood samples held a median of approximately 150,000 T cells.

Every PCR was spiked with synthetic TCR analog templates. Produced via immunoSEQ multiplex PCR; TCRdb's table is partial and in-frame only. The data hold about 83,000 clones, with around 87% observed a single time. Overall study results and limits: Blood clones associated with the tumor expanded more at 3 weeks in durable-benefit patients.

A remark on this clone: What it binds is not known.

Germline CDR1 and CDR2: LNHDA and SQIVND (reference sequence). V was cut by 2 bases and J by 0 bases, with 13 bases left in between. The CDR3 has 17 residues. The chain employs TRBV19 and TRBJ2-2; D might be TRBD1 (6 bases). The source of this sequence is a woman in her seventies with urothelial cancer. The sample was PBMCs, taken around atezolizumab (anti-PD-L1) treatment. The CDR3 coding sequence is TGTGCCAGTAGTATACACGGACAGATCACGAACACCGGGGAGCTGTTTTTT. The encoded protein is CASSIHGQITNTGELFF. Looking up the rest from reference TRBV19 and TRBJ2-2 gives the full variable domain: DGGITQSPKYLFRKEGQNVTLSCEQNLNHDAMYWYRQDPGQGLRLIYYSQIVNDFQKGDIAEGYSVSREKKESFPLTVTSAQKNPTAFYLCASSIHGQITNTGELFFGEGSRLTVL.